A single T cell receptor beta chain is shown here with its context. Its binding antigen is unknown. Base qualities are missing; no much larger clone stands one base away. The sample comes from a study of blood T cell repertoires in COVID-19 (dated by TCRdb to about 2020). Broadly, across the study: Samples from collaborators originated in the United States, Italy and Spain and spanned both the acute and convalescent phases of COVID-19. The sample metadata nearly always contained a de-identified subject ID, COVID-19 status, age in years and sex. The material from the prospective study consisted of cDNA or gDNA derived from T cells, B-cell-depleted T cells, or PBMCs. The repertoires were released in a freely available public database intended as a resource for research on the immune response to SARS-CoV-2. Where HLA class I and class II types were available, the types were taken from metadata supplied by the sample provider, not from assay-based typing. Samples came from the ongoing ImmuneRACE study (first 160 participants) plus 1,254 subjects from 6 global collaborators. Subjects who had been exposed to COVID-19, were actively infected with it, or had recovered from it provided the deeply sampled blood TCRbeta repertoires that made up the dataset.

Overall study results and their limits: Clinical and demographic metadata were provided uncurated, with the amount varying by source and participant.

Participants in the prospective study were aged 18 to 89 years, lived in about two dozen United States geographic areas, and enrolled through a virtual design. Cohort assignment in the prospective study relied on participant-reported clinical history from a screening survey and a study questionnaire. For ImmuneRACE Cohort 3, a participant was defined as recovered based on two consecutive negative NP/OP PCR tests, clearance by a healthcare professional, or resolution of symptoms. Each participant in the prospective study had whole blood, serum and a nasopharyngeal or oropharyngeal swab collected by mobile phlebotomists. Over a roughly 2-month period, participants in the prospective study had the option of providing additional blood draws and questionnaires. Before DNA extraction, prospective study blood samples were shipped either frozen or at room temperature. The immunoSEQ Assay, a bias-controlled multiplex PCR, was used to amplify TCRbeta CDR3 regions from genomic DNA. Turning to the authors' computational methods: Nucleated cell counts per sample were estimated from amplification of reference gene primers within the assay. To quantify the absolute abundance of each unique TCRbeta CDR3 rearrangement, sequence reads were collapsed and filtered. For each sample, productive Simpson clonality was calculated as the square root of Simpson's diversity index over productive rearrangements. Not all clones reach the TCRdb copy of this immuneACCESS table, which keeps in-frame sequences only. Checked studies attribute under half of the gap to unresolved V genes and leave the rest unexplained. The V and J calls and clone size were taken over from that table, and D and trimming were inferred from the DNA. In all, the sample holds hundreds of thousands of clones, and around 87% of those were seen once. In total, the top ten clones hold under 3% of the sample.

V was cut back by 3 bases and J by 4 bases, leaving a gap of 15 bases between them. CDR1 and CDR2 are read off the germline V gene (reference sequence) as LGHDT and YNNKEL. Inclusive of the bounding cysteine and phenylalanine, the CDR3 is 16 residues long. Only the CDR3 DNA is retained, 48 bases long and in frame from the first base. The source material was PBMCs or T cells enriched from blood (not recorded which). The receptor was derived from a woman aged 18-29 years who had recovered from COVID-19. The rearrangement combines TRBV3-1 (or the pseudogene TRBV3-2) with TRBJ1-4, with TRBD1 perhaps the D gene, on 6 matching bases. The CDR3 corresponds to CASSHELGAGNEKLFF. The DNA sequence is as follows: TGTGCCAGCAGCCACGAATTGGGGGCGGGTAATGAAAAACTGTTTTTT.